This T cell receptor beta chain came from a study of beta chain features in type 1 diabetes. Whole-study findings and limits: In comparison with healthy donors, patients had naive, central memory and Treg TCRB repertoires that appeared more similar. In all four CD4+ subsets, TCRB CDR3 length was significantly, moderately reduced in type 1 diabetes.

cDNA synthesis used the whole RNA isolate, giving expressed TCRB sequences. For naive, central memory and regulatory T cell samples, reads averaged roughly 3.6 million. The protocol was immunoSEQ multiplex PCR, while the TCRdb copy is restricted to in-frame clones and leaves out a portion. The table includes hundreds of thousands of clones, about 14% detected once. On this clone: Its antigen is still unknown.

Germline lookup yields CDR1 GTSNPN and CDR2 SVGIG (reference sequence). The V and J ends lost 5 bases and 6 bases, in that order; junction bases with no gene match: 12. CDR3 length: 15 residues. The TCR comes from a man in his late teens or twenties with type 1 diabetes. Specimen: naive CD4+ T cells from blood. V usage is TRBV30 and J usage is TRBJ1-5; 8 bases fit TRBD1. CDR3: CAWSTGDLGVQPQHF. CDR3 in DNA: TGTGCCTGGTCGACAGGGGACCTAGGAGTTCAGCCCCAGCATTTT.